This T cell receptor beta chain was sequenced in a study of cytomegalovirus exposure and HLA in healthy donors. Vbeta (60) and Jbeta (13) primers were used in the PCR. Profiled with immunoSEQ multiplex PCR; TCRdb holds only in-frame clones, not every one. The sample has approximately 110,000 clones, around three quarters seen once; the top ten hold over 3%. V lost 6 bases, J lost 4 bases, and 12 bases lay in between. CDR1 and CDR2 (germline): MNHEY, SVGAGI. This CDR3 is 13 amino acids long. This clone was seen only a few times. What it recognizes is unknown. Whole-study findings and limits: A later analysis linked a missense DCLRE1C variant to TCR beta V- and J-gene trimming. No immune exposure information besides CMV serostatus was available.

This sequence originates from a woman in her forties in good health and CMV-seronegative. The chain employs TRBV6-5 and TRBJ1-2; possible D gene TRBD1, 5 bases. The sequencing sample was made of PBMCs. CDR3 sequence (DNA): TGTGCCAGCAGACCCACAGGCTCCTATGGCTACACCTTC. Amino acid sequence: CASRPTGSYGYTF.